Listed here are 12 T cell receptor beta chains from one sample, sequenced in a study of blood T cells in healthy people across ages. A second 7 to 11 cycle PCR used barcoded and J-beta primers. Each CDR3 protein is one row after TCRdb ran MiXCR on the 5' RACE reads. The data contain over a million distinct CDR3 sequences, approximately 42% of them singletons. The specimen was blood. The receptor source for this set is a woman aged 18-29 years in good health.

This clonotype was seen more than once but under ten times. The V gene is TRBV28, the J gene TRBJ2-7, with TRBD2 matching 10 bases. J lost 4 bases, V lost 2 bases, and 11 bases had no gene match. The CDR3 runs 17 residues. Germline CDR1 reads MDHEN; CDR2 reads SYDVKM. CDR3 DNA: TGTGCCAGCAGTTTACTTCGGACGGCTAGCGGGAGTTACGAGCAGTACTTC. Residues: CASSLLRTASGSYEQYF.

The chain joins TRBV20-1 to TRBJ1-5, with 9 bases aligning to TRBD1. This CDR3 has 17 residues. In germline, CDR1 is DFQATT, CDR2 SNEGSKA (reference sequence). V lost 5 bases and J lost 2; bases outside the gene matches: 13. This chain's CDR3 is CSAQDRGGGIRNQPQHF. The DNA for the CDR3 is TGCAGTGCTCAGGACAGGGGCGGAGGGATCCGCAATCAGCCCCAGCATTTT.

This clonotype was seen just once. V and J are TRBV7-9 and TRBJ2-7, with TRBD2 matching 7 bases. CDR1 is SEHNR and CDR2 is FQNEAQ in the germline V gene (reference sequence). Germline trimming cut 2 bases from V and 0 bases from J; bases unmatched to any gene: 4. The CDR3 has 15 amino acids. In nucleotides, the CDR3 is TGTGCCAGCAGCTTAAGGGAGGGGATCTCCTACGAGCAGTACTTC. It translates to CASSLREGISYEQYF. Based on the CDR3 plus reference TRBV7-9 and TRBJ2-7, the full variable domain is DTGVSQNPRHKITKRGQNVTFRCDPISEHNRLYWYRQTLGQGPEFLTYFQNEAQLEKSRLLSDRFSAERPKGSFSTLEIQRTEQGDSAMYLCASSLREGISYEQYFGPGTRLTVT.

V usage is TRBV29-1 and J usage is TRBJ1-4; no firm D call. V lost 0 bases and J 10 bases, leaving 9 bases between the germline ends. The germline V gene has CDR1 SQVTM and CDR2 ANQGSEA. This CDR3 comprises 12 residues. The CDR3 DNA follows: TGCAGCGTTGAAGATAGGGAGTTAAAACTGTTTTTT. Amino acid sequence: CSVEDRELKLFF.

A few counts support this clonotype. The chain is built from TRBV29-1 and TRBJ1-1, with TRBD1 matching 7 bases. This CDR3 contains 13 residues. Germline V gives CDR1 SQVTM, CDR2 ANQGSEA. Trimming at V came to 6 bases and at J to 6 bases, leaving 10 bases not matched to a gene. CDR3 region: CSVDRLGNSEAFF. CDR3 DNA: TGCAGCGTGGACAGGTTGGGAAACTCTGAAGCTTTCTTT.

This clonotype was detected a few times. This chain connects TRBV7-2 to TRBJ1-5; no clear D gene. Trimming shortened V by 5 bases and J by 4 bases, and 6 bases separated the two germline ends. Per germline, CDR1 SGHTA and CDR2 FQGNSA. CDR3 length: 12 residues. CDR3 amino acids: CASSPWNQPQHF. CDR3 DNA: TGTGCCAGCAGCCCGTGGAATCAGCCCCAGCATTTT.

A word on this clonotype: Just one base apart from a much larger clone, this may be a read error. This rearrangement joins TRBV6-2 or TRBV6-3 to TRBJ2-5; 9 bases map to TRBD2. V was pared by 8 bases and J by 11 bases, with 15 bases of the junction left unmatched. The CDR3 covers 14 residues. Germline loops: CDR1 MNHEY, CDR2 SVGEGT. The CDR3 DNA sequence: TGTGCCAGCTTGCCCAGCGGGAGGAGCGATGAGCAGTACTTC. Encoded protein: CASLPSGRSDEQYF.

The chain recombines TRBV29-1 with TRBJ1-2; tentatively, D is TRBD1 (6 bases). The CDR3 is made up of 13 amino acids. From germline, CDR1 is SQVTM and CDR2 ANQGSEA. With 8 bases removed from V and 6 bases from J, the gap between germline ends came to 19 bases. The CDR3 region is CSLTDTGRDGYTF. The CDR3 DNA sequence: TGCAGCCTGACCGATACAGGGAGGGATGGCTACACCTTC.

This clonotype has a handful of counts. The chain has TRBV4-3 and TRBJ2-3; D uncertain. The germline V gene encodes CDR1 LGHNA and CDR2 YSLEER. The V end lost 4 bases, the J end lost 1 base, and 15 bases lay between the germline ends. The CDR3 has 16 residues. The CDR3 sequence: CASSLRMRTGTDTQYF. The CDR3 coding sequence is TGCGCCAGCAGCCTGCGTATGCGTACTGGCACAGATACGCAGTATTTT.

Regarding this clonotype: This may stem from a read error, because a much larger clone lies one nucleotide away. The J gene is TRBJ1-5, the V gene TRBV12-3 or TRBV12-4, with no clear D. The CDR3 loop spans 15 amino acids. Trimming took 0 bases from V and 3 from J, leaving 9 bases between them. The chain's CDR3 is CASSLAGLINQPQHF. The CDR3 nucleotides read TGTGCCAGCAGTTTAGCAGGGTTGATCAATCAGCCCCAGCATTTT.

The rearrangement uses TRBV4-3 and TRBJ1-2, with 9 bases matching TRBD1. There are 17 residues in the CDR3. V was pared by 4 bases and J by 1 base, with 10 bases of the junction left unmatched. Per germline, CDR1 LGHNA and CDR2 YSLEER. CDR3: CASSLSGQGFLNYGYTF. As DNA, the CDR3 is TGCGCCAGCAGCCTCTCGGGACAGGGTTTCCTTAACTATGGCTACACCTTC.

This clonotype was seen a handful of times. The CDR3 DNA reads TGCAGTGCTAGAGATCTTGGAGTTGGCTACACCTTC. Protein sequence: CSARDLGVGYTF. V usage is TRBV20-1 and J usage is TRBJ1-2; D call uncertain. The CDR3 runs 12 residues. The germline V and J ends were trimmed by 0 bases and 7 bases, with 9 bases remaining between them. Per germline, CDR1 DFQATT and CDR2 SNEGSKA (reference sequence).